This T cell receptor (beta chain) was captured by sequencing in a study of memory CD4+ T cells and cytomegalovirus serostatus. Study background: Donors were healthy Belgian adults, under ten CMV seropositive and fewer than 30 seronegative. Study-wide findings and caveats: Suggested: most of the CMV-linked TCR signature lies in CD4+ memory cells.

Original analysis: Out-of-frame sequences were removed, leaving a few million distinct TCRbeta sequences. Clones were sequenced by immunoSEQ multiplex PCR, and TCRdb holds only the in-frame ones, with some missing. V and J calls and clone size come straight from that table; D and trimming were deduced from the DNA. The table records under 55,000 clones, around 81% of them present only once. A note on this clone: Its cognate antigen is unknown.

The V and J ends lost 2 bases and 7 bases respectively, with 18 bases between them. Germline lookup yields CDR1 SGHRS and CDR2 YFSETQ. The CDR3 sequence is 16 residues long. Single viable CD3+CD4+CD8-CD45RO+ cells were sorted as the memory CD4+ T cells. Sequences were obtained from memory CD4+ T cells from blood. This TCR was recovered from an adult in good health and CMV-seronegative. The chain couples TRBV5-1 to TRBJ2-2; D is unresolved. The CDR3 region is CASSFGVAGSSGELFF. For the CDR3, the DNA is TGCGCCAGCAGCTTTGGGGTGGCAGGTTCCAGCGGGGAGCTGTTTTTT. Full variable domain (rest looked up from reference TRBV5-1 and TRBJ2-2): KAGVTQTPRYLIKTRGQQVTLSCSPISGHRSVSWYQQTPGQGLQFLFEYFSETQRNKGNFPGRFSGRQFSNSRSEMNVSTLELGDSALYLCASSFGVAGSSGELFFGEGSRLTVL.